The entry that follows covers one T cell receptor (beta chain) sequence. The target antigen is unknown. The PCR employed 60 Vbeta primers together with 13 Jbeta primers. Method: immunoSEQ multiplex PCR; TCRdb's copy keeps in-frame clones and lacks some. The sample gives approximately 80,000 clones, around 68% of which show up once; around 20% is in the top ten. This sample is drawn from a study of cytomegalovirus exposure and HLA in healthy donors. General study findings and limits: It was confirmed in vitro that a few of the CMV-associated chains were specific for CMV antigens. Researchers counted around 150 TCR beta chains as cytomegalovirus-associated. CMV serostatus alone was available as immune exposure information. In an earlier analysis, about 87% or about 30%: the productive usage of most TCR beta V segments.

This sequence was found in a man aged 30 to 45 in good health and CMV-seropositive. Sample: PBMCs.

CDR3 sequence reads: CASSEGHYSEQYF. The CDR3 coding sequence is TGTGCCAGCAGTGAAGGCCATTATAGCGAGCAGTACTTC. The V gene is TRBV2, the J gene TRBJ2-7; D call uncertain. Germline-derived CDR1 and CDR2 are SNHLY and FYNNEI. This CDR3 is 13 amino acids long. Trimming removed 1 base from V and 6 bases from J, with 10 bases in between.